The entry below describes one T cell receptor beta chain. This record belongs to a study of blood T cell repertoires in COVID-19. The CDR3 sequence is 17 residues long. V was clipped by 8 bases and J by 7 bases; unmatched bases: 19. CDR1 and CDR2 from the germline V gene are MNHEY and SMNVEV (reference sequence). The assay was immunoSEQ multiplex PCR, and TCRdb's table has in-frame clones only and misses some. The sample includes around 29,000 clones, more than 80% of them seen just once. The chain is built from TRBV27 and TRBJ2-5, with 10 positions matching TRBD1. Sequenced input: peripheral blood. This clonotype was sampled from a man between 60 and 75 years old with acute or convalescent COVID-19. CDR3 coding DNA: TGTGCCAGCGGCCGTCTCGGACAGGGGGGTCTTGATGGGACCCAGTACTTC. As protein: CASGRLGQGGLDGTQYF.